Below are 17 T cell receptor beta chains sequenced from a single sample in a study of T cell repertoires in cytomegalovirus infection (dated by TCRdb to about 2019). The sample's treatment or condition label, decoded: in vitro stimulation with specific CMV peptide epitopes to enrich CMV-specific T cells. No cognate antigen is known for these TCRs. TCRdb shows the sequencer as Illumina HiSeq 1500. TCRdb reran the public reads through fastp at Q25 and MiXCR, keeping productive beta chains. Entries that share a CDR3 protein sequence are merged under the most common genes and DNA. For this sample there are roughly 920,000 distinct CDR3 sequences; around 30% appear just once. The ten biggest clones cover roughly 13% of the sample. Specimen: cultured CD8+ T cells from PBMCs, collected from culture after CMV antigen stimulation. The receptors come from a human donor in good health (CMV status not recorded). Some clones in this sample may be carry-over from other donors' samples.

The genes are TRBV24-1 and TRBJ2-2, with 8 bases matching TRBD1. V shed 0 bases and J 7 bases; nucleotides not matched to a gene: 3. CDR1 is KGHDR, CDR2 SFDVKD, per germline. The CDR3 totals 15 residues. CDR3: CATSDLGTGGGELFF. The CDR3 coding sequence is TGTGCCACCAGTGATTTGGGGACAGGAGGCGGGGAGCTGTTTTTT.

The gene calls are TRBV19 and TRBJ2-1; weak D call: TRBD2 (6 bases). The CDR3 runs 16 residues. V was clipped by 7 bases and J by 2 bases, with 18 bases between them. Germline V lookup: CDR1 LNHDA, CDR2 SQIVND (reference sequence). CDR3 nucleotides: TGTGCCAGTACCCCGGGGGTGGGGAGGACCTACAATGAGCAGTTCTTC. This codes for CASTPGVGRTYNEQFF.

This clonotype was counted ten times or more. CDR3 loop: CASSPTDRRETQYF. The CDR3 DNA reads TGTGCCAGCAGCCCAACGGACAGGAGAGAGACCCAGTACTTC. This sequence joins TRBV7-9 and TRBJ2-5, with 7 bases matching TRBD1. Germline V gene lookup returns CDR1 SEHNR and CDR2 FQNEAQ (reference sequence). The ends lost 5 bases at V and 4 bases at J; junction bases unmatched: 7. The CDR3 is 14 residues long. Drawing the rest from reference TRBV7-9 and TRBJ2-5, the complete variable domain is DTGVSQNPRHKITKRGQNVTFRCDPISEHNRLYWYRQTLGQGPEFLTYFQNEAQLEKSRLLSDRFSAERPKGSFSTLEIQRTEQGDSAMYLCASSPTDRRETQYFGPGTRLLVL.

V and J are TRBV24-1 and TRBJ2-2; 8 bases are a match to TRBD1. The CDR3 loop spans 13 amino acids. Trimming took 2 bases from V and 12 from J; bases not matched to a gene: 4. CDR1 and CDR2 from the germline V gene are KGHDR and SFDVKD. The CDR3 is CATSDSRTGKLFF. CDR3 nucleotide sequence: TGTGCCACCAGTGATTCCCGGACAGGGAAGCTGTTTTTT.

The rearrangement uses TRBV11-1 and TRBJ2-5; D gene ambiguous. CDR3 length: 15 residues. Germline CDR1 and CDR2: SGHAT and FQDESV (reference sequence). Trimming took 5 bases from V and 0 from J, leaving 13 bases between them. CDR3 DNA: TGTGCCAGCAGCCAAGAAGGGAATCACCAAGAGACCCAGTACTTC. Encoded protein: CASSQEGNHQETQYF.

There are a few counts of this clonotype. This chain links TRBV4-2 with TRBJ1-3, with 7 bases that match TRBD1. CDR3 length: 17 amino acids. Unmatched junction bases numbered 5, after V lost 0 bases and J lost 0 bases. Looked up from germline, CDR1 is LGHNA and CDR2 is YNFKEQ. DNA for the CDR3: TGTGCCAGCAGCCAAGACCCGACAGGGATCTCTGGAAACACCATATATTTT. It specifies CASSQDPTGISGNTIYF.

This chain uses TRBV7-2 with TRBJ2-3; 7 bases are shared with TRBD2. The trim removed 6 bases at V and 6 bases at J, leaving 12 bases unmatched. Germline-derived CDR1 and CDR2 are SGHTA and FQGNSA. The CDR3 loop spans 15 amino acids. CDR3 coding DNA: TGTGCCAGCAGTCCTGAAGCGGGGTCGCCCGATACGCAGTATTTT. Translating it yields CASSPEAGSPDTQYF.

Written as DNA, the CDR3 is TGTGCCAGCAGTACCCCCCCAACAGGGCGGGGGAGCAATCAGCCCCAGCATTTT. This sequence encodes CASSTPPTGRGSNQPQHF. The chain has TRBV13 and TRBJ1-5, with D perhaps TRBD1 (6 bases). Germline CDR1 reads PRHDT; CDR2 reads FYEKMQ (reference sequence). The CDR3 consists of 18 residues. Trimming removed 6 bases at V and 1 base at J, with 22 bases between.

This clonotype came up many times. The rearrangement uses TRBV19 and TRBJ2-7; TRBD1 agrees at 7 bases. Germline lookup yields CDR1 LNHDA and CDR2 SQIVND (reference sequence). The V gene end was trimmed by 5 bases and the J gene end by 5 bases; junction bases not matched to a gene: 12. The CDR3 runs to 15 residues. This chain's CDR3 is CASSALGTDLDEQYF. As DNA, the CDR3 is TGTGCCAGTAGTGCGCTCGGGACAGACTTGGACGAGCAGTACTTC.

A word on this clonotype: The junction differs from germline at one of its ends, possibly a read error. The chain is built from TRBV15 and TRBJ1-2; no definite D call. Germline CDR1 LNHNV, CDR2 YYDKDF (reference sequence). This CDR3 contains 13 residues. The CDR3, as DNA: TGTGTCACCAGCAGAGCCCCCCAGCATGGCTACACCTTC. Residues: CVTSRAPQHGYTF.

This chain uses TRBV5-3 with TRBJ2-3, with 9 bases that match TRBD1. TRBV5-3 is designated an ORF whose function remains uncertain. CDR3 length: 17 amino acids. The ends lost 8 bases at V and 0 bases at J; junction bases unmatched: 13. CDR3 DNA sequence: TGTGCCAGCAGCCGAAACAGGGGGCTCGCTAGCACAGATACGCAGTATTTT. Its translation: CASSRNRGLASTDTQYF.

The chain joins TRBV6-5 to TRBJ2-1, with TRBD1 as a possible D gene (5 bases). CDR1 and CDR2 (germline): MNHEY, SVGAGI. This CDR3 spans 17 amino acids. Trimming shortened V by 3 bases and J by 2 bases, and 17 bases separated the two germline ends. CDR3: CASSYGGRQRPYNEQFF. The CDR3 coding sequence is TGTGCCAGCAGTTATGGCGGCCGACAGCGCCCCTACAATGAGCAGTTCTTC.

The CDR3 sequence: CSVFGNREPEAFF. The CDR3 DNA is TGCAGCGTCTTTGGAAACCGAGAACCTGAAGCTTTCTTT. The V gene is TRBV29-1, the J gene TRBJ1-1; D is uncertain. The V gene lost 6 bases and the J gene lost 6 bases, with 17 bases spanning the gap. Germline V gene sequence: CDR1 SQVTM, CDR2 ANQGSEA. This CDR3 comprises 13 residues.

In regard to this clonotype: At one end, the junction sequence differs from germline, possibly due to a read error. The genes are TRBV19 and TRBJ2-1, with a weak D call TRBD2 (7 bases). The V gene's germline CDR1 is LNHDA and CDR2 SQIVND (reference sequence). The CDR3 is made up of 16 amino acids. CDR3 residues: CASSITSGGGFNGQFF. CDR3 sequence (DNA): TGTGCCAGTAGTATAACCTCGGGGGGCGGTTTCAATGGGCAGTTCTTC.

This clonotype has more than one count but fewer than ten. V usage is TRBV6-1 and J usage is TRBJ2-1, with unresolved D. The CDR3 runs to 13 residues. Trimming removed 2 bases at V and 9 bases at J, with 11 bases between. Germline V gene lookup returns CDR1 MNHNS and CDR2 SASEGT. CDR3 sequence reads: CASSETVSGEQFF. The CDR3 DNA follows: TGTGCCAGCAGTGAAACCGTTAGTGGTGAGCAGTTCTTC.

This clonotype was seen at least ten times. The CDR3 loop reads CASSLGRTGVSYEQYV. DNA of the CDR3: TGTGCCAGCAGCTTGGGACGGACAGGGGTATCCTACGAGCAGTACGTC. The chain carries TRBV7-8 and TRBJ2-7; the match to TRBD1 covers 9 bases. The CDR3 consists of 16 residues. Trimming took 3 bases from V and 1 from J; bases not matched to a gene: 7. Germline lookup yields CDR1 SGHVS and CDR2 FQNEAQ.

The V and J genes are TRBV6-4 and TRBJ2-1; 8 bases fit TRBD2. The junction had 10 bases not matched to a gene; V was cut back by 2 bases and J by 7 bases. The CDR3 covers 16 residues. The germline V gene encodes CDR1 MRHNA and CDR2 SNTAGT. CDR3 DNA: TGTGCCAGCAGTGACCGGGTCGGGGGGGCATATAATGAGCAGTTCTTC. Encoded protein: CASSDRVGGAYNEQFF.